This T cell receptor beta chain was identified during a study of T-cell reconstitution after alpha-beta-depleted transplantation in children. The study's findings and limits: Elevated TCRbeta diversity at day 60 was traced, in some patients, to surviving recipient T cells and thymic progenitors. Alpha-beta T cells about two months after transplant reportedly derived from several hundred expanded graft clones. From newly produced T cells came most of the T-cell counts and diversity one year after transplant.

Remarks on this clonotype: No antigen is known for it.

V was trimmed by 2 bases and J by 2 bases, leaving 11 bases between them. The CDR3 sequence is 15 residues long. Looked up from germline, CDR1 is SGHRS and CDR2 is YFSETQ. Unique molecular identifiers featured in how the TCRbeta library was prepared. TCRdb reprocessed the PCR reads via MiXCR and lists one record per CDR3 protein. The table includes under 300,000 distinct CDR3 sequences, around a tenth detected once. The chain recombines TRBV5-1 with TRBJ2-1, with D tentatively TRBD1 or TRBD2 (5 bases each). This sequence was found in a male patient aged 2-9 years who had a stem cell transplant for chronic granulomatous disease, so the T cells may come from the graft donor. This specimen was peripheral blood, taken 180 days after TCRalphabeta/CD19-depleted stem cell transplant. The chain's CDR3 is CASSFQGDTYNEQFF. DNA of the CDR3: TGCGCCAGCAGCTTCCAGGGAGATACCTACAATGAGCAGTTCTTC.